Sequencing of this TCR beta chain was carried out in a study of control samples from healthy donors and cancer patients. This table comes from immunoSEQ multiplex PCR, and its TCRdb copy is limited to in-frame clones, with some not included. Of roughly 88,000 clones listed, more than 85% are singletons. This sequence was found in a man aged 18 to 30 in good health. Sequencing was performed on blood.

The CDR3 coding sequence is TGTGCCAGCTCAGACAGCTACACTGAAGCTTTCTTT. Residues: CASSDSYTEAFF. This rearrangement joins TRBV12-3 or TRBV12-4 to TRBJ1-1, with a weak D call TRBD1 (5 bases). This CDR3 region has 12 residues. Trimming removed 8 bases at V and 3 bases at J, with 10 bases between.